The 21 T cell receptor beta chains below come from one sample, sequenced in a study of CD8+ T cells in alopecia areata. After isolation, RNA underwent reverse transcription to generate cDNA as the sequencing template. Assay used: immunoSEQ multiplex PCR; TCRdb lists only in-frame clones, some missing. The sample carries 89,000 or so clones, about 53% recorded once. Sequencing input: NKG2D-high CD8+ T cells sorted from blood. These receptors were obtained from a human donor with alopecia areata.

The gene calls are TRBV30 and TRBJ1-1; D uncertain. Germline lookup yields CDR1 GTSNPN and CDR2 SVGIG (reference sequence). Trimming pared 2 bases from V and 5 bases from J, leaving 12 bases between. The CDR3 spans 13 residues. The CDR3 region is CAWSRTVGTEAFF. The CDR3 bases are TGTGCCTGGAGTCGTACCGTAGGGACTGAAGCTTTCTTT.

J is TRBJ2-5 and V is TRBV4-1; tentative D call: TRBD2 (6 bases). CDR1 and CDR2 (germline): MGHRA, YSYEKL. Trimming took 3 bases from V and 5 from J, leaving 7 bases between them. This CDR3 is built from 12 residues. CDR3 DNA: TGCGCCAGCAGCCAGGGGAGGGAGACCCAGTACTTC. Residues: CASSQGRETQYF.

The gene calls are TRBV9 and TRBJ2-3; 8 positions agree with TRBD2. The CDR3 totals 14 residues. Germline CDR1 reads SGDLS; CDR2 reads YYNGEE. V shed 0 bases and J 6 bases; nucleotides not matched to a gene: 3. CDR3 region: CASSVGGGPDTQYF. The CDR3 coding sequence is TGTGCCAGCAGCGTAGGCGGGGGGCCCGATACGCAGTATTTT.

The chain recombines TRBV29-1 with TRBJ2-4; weak D call: TRBD2 (6 bases). CDR1 and CDR2 (germline): SQVTM, ANQGSEA. This CDR3 spans 15 amino acids. V gave up 4 bases and J gave up 2 bases, with 15 bases separating them. CDR3 coding DNA: TGCAGCGTTGTCGGGGGACCCGTTTCCAAAAACATTCAGTACTTC. It is translated as CSVVGGPVSKNIQYF.

The chain couples TRBV6-6 to TRBJ1-2; 8 bases agree with TRBD1. The CDR3 totals 14 residues. After removal of 2 bases from V and 7 bases from J, the junction contained 6 bases not matched to a gene. Germline V gives CDR1 MNHNY, CDR2 SVGAGI (reference sequence). The CDR3, as DNA: TGTGCCAGCAGTTACGCCGCAGGGGGCGGTGGCTACACCTTC. As protein: CASSYAAGGGGYTF.

V usage is TRBV29-1 and J usage is TRBJ1-3; TRBD1 matches 12 bases. Trimming cost V 7 bases and J 1 base; bases outside gene matches: 8. CDR1 SQVTM and CDR2 ANQGSEA come from the germline V gene. The CDR3 loop spans 16 amino acids. CDR3 coding DNA: TGCAGCGCTCACACGGGACAGGGGGCTTCTGGAAACACCATATATTTT. Its protein is CSAHTGQGASGNTIYF.

The chain links TRBV5-1 to TRBJ1-4, with D perhaps matching TRBD1 (6 bases). Germline CDR1 SGHRS, CDR2 YFSETQ. Trimming cost V 5 bases and J 4 bases, with 12 bases left between them. The CDR3 totals 14 residues. CDR3 residues: CASRPGQFNEKLFF. CDR3 nucleotides: TGCGCCAGCAGGCCTGGACAGTTTAATGAAAAACTGTTTTTT.

The chain links TRBV5-1 to TRBJ1-2; no clear D gene. CDR1 is SGHRS, CDR2 YFSETQ, per germline. The CDR3 covers 12 residues. Trimming shortened V by 7 bases and J by 4 bases, and 11 bases separated the two germline ends. The CDR3 region is CASGYSRYGYTF. The CDR3 DNA follows: TGCGCCAGCGGATACAGTCGCTATGGCTACACCTTC.

This clone was found a few times. The rearrangement uses TRBV27 and TRBJ1-2, with TRBD1 identical over 7 bases. After removal of 5 bases from V and 3 bases from J, the junction contained 3 bases not matched to a gene. This CDR3 has 13 amino acids. From germline, CDR1 is MNHEY and CDR2 SMNVEV (reference sequence). CDR3 residues: CASSLRGDYGYTF. The CDR3 region has the DNA TGTGCCAGCAGTCTCAGGGGGGACTATGGCTACACCTTC.

The chain links TRBV2 to TRBJ2-1, with 11 bases fitting TRBD2. CDR1 and CDR2 (germline): SNHLY, FYNNEI. V shed 8 bases, J shed 5 bases, and the junction held 2 bases outside the gene matches. This CDR3 is built from 13 residues. The CDR3 spells CASAGLADNEQFF. CDR3 nucleotide sequence: TGTGCCAGCGCGGGACTAGCGGACAATGAGCAGTTCTTC.

The V and J genes are TRBV5-6 and TRBJ2-6; no definite D call. This CDR3 region has 15 residues. Trimming left V 4 bases short and J 3 bases short, with 11 bases between. Germline values: CDR1 SGHDT, CDR2 YYEEEE. Here the CDR3 reads CASSPPSVGANVLTF. The DNA of the CDR3 is TGTGCCAGCAGCCCACCCTCTGTTGGGGCCAACGTCCTGACTTTC.

The chain has TRBV6-1 and TRBJ2-3, with 10 bases that match TRBD1. This CDR3 contains 14 residues. Germline trimming cut 6 bases from V and 5 bases from J; bases unmatched to any gene: 5. CDR1 MNHNS and CDR2 SASEGT come from the germline V gene. The CDR3 DNA reads TGTGCCAGCAGATCGGGACAGGGGAGAGATACGCAGTATTTT. This sequence encodes CASRSGQGRDTQYF.

This clone was seen a single time. This sample includes further DNA sequences coding for the same CDR3. This chain joins TRBV15 and TRBJ2-5, with D unresolved. The V gene lost 5 bases and the J gene lost 5 bases, with 6 bases spanning the gap. The length of the CDR3 is 11 residues. Germline V gives CDR1 LNHNV, CDR2 YYDKDF (reference sequence). The CDR3 nucleotides are TGTGCCACCAGCCTAGGCGAGACCCAGTACTTC. Encoded protein: CATSLGETQYF.

The V and J genes are TRBV5-6 and TRBJ2-3; tentative D call: TRBD2 (6 bases). Trimming took 6 bases from V and 6 from J, leaving 11 bases between them. The germline gives CDR1 SGHDT, CDR2 YYEEEE. The CDR3 has 12 residues. In DNA, the CDR3 is TGTGCCAGCACCGACGCGGGGGATACGCAGTATTTT. Translating gives CASTDAGDTQYF.

This rearrangement joins TRBV5-1 to TRBJ2-3, with 9 bases that match TRBD1. Germline CDR1 is SGHRS and CDR2 is YFSETQ. V shed 4 bases, J shed 1 base, and the junction held 4 bases outside the gene matches. The CDR3 has 15 amino acids. This CDR3 is CASSRDRAGTDTQYF. The DNA of the CDR3 is TGCGCCAGCAGCCGGGACAGGGCCGGCACAGATACGCAGTATTTT.

The chain is built from TRBV29-1 and TRBJ1-2, with 8 bases lining up with TRBD1. This CDR3 is built from 15 residues. Per germline, CDR1 SQVTM and CDR2 ANQGSEA. The V segment lost 0 bases and the J segment 2 bases; nucleotides outside the gene matches: 5. CDR3 DNA: TGCAGCGTTGAAGACTCGACAGGGGAAAACTATGGCTACACCTTC. Its translation: CSVEDSTGENYGYTF.

In its sample, this clone was seen a few times. The chain couples TRBV5-1 to TRBJ2-5; 8 nucleotides align to TRBD2. Germline V gives CDR1 SGHRS, CDR2 YFSETQ. The V segment lost 0 bases and the J segment 0 bases; nucleotides outside the gene matches: 10. The CDR3 consists of 18 residues. The chain's CDR3 is CASSLAVTGGPDQETQYF. In DNA form, the CDR3 reads TGCGCCAGCAGCTTGGCCGTGACGGGAGGGCCCGACCAAGAGACCCAGTACTTC.

By sample fraction, this clone is medium-sized (0.01 to 0.1%). CDR3 in amino acids: CASSLAESDWNTEAFF. As DNA, the CDR3 is TGCGCCAGCAGCTTGGCCGAGAGCGACTGGAACACTGAAGCTTTCTTT. V gene TRBV5-1 combines with J gene TRBJ1-1; D is ambiguous. V lost 0 bases and J 1 base, leaving 13 bases between the germline ends. The CDR3 contains 16 residues. Per the germline V gene, CDR1 is SGHRS and CDR2 is YFSETQ.

This sequence joins TRBV28 and TRBJ2-5, with TRBD2 matching over 10 bases. The CDR3 consists of 14 residues. Germline V gene data show CDR1 as MDHEN and CDR2 as SYDVKM. Trimming cost V 4 bases and J 2 bases; bases outside gene matches: 1. CDR3 in DNA: TGTGCCAGCAGTTGGACTAGCGGTCAAGAGACCCAGTACTTC. Protein product: CASSWTSGQETQYF.

This chain links TRBV29-1 with TRBJ2-7; no firm D call. CDR3 length: 13 residues. With 4 bases removed from V and 5 bases from J, the gap between germline ends came to 15 bases. CDR1 SQVTM and CDR2 ANQGSEA come from the germline V gene. CDR3 nucleotides: TGCAGCGTTGGGGTAGGGAATCCCGACGAGCAGTACTTC. This gives the protein CSVGVGNPDEQYF.

The chain has TRBV28 and TRBJ1-6; 7 positions match TRBD1. CDR1 is MDHEN, CDR2 SYDVKM, per germline. The CDR3 sequence is 15 residues long. Trimming cost V 5 bases and J 7 bases; bases outside gene matches: 8. This chain's CDR3 is CASSRQGRRNSPLHF. The CDR3 nucleotides read TGTGCCAGCAGTCGACAGGGCCGGAGGAATTCACCCCTCCACTTT.